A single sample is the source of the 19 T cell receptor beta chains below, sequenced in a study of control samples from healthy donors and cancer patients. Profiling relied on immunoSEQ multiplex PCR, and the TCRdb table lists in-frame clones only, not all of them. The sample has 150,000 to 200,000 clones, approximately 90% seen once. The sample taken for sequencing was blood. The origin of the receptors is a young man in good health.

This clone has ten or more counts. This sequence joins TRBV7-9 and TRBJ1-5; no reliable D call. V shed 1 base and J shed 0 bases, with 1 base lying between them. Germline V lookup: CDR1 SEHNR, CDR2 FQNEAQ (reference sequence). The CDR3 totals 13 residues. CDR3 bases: TGTGCCAGCAGCTTAGATAGCAATCAGCCCCAGCATTTT. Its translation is CASSLDSNQPQHF.

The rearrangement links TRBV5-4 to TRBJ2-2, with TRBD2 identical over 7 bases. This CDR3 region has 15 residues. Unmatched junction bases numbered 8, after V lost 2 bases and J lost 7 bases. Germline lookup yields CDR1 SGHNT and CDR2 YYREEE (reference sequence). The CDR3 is CASSLAGLDGGELFF. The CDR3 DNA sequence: TGTGCCAGCAGCTTAGCGGGACTCGATGGCGGGGAGCTGTTTTTT. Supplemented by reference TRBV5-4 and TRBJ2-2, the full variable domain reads ETGVTQSPTHLIKTRGQQVTLRCSSQSGHNTVSWYQQALGQGPQFIFQYYREEENGRGNFPPRFSGLQFPNYSSELNVNALELDDSALYLCASSLAGLDGGELFFGEGSRLTVL.

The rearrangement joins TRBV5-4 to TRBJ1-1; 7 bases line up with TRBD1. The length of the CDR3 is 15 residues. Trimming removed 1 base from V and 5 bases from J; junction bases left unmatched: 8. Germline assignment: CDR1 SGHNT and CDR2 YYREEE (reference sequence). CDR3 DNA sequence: TGTGCCAGCAGCTTGAGAGGGGGCGCGGGGACTGAAGCTTTCTTT. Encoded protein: CASSLRGGAGTEAFF.

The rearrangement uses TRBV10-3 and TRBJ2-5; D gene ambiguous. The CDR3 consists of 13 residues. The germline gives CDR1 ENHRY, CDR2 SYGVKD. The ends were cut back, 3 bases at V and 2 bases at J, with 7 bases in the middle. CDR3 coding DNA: TGTGCCATCAGTGATCTACTGCAAGAGACCCAGTACTTC. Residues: CAISDLLQETQYF.

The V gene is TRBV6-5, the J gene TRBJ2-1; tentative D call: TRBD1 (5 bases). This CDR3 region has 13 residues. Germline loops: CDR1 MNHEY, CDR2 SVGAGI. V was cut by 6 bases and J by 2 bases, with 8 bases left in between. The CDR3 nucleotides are TGTGCCAGCAGAACAGGTACCTACAATGAGCAGTTCTTC. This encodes CASRTGTYNEQFF.

The CDR3 region is CASSTSGLAGGWADTQYF. Written as DNA, the CDR3 is TGTGCCAGCAGCACCTCGGGACTAGCGGGAGGGTGGGCAGATACGCAGTATTTT. The chain links TRBV7-2 to TRBJ2-3; 16 bases fit TRBD2. Germline values: CDR1 SGHTA, CDR2 FQGNSA. The CDR3 is 18 amino acids. V lost 5 bases and J lost 4; bases outside the gene matches: 9. Together with reference TRBV7-2 and TRBJ2-3, the CDR3 gives the full variable domain: GAGVSQSPSNKVTEKGKDVELRCDPISGHTALYWYRQSLGQGLEFLIYFQGNSAPDKSGLPSDRFSAERTGGSVSTLTIQRTQQEDSAVYLCASSTSGLAGGWADTQYFGPGTRLTVL.

The CDR3 sequence: CASSYGQGVQHF. The CDR3, as DNA: TGTGCCAGCAGCTATGGACAGGGTGTCCAGCATTTT. The chain combines TRBV5-6 with TRBJ1-5; the match to TRBD1 covers 8 bases. CDR1 is SGHDT and CDR2 is YYEEEE in the germline V gene. J was trimmed by 12 bases and V by 3 bases; bases with no gene match: 5. The CDR3 is made up of 12 amino acids.

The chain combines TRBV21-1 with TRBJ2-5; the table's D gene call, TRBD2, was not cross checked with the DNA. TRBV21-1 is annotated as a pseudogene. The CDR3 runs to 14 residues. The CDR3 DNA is TGTGCCAGCAGCAAGGCCCGGCCGGGGGAGACCCAGTACTTC. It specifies CASSKARPGETQYF.

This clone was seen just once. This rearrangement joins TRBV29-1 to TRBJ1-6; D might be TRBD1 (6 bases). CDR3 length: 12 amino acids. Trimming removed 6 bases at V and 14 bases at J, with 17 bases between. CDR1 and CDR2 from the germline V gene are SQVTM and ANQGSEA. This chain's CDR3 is CSVGGIGDTLHF. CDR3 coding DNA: TGCAGCGTAGGGGGAATTGGGGACACCCTCCACTTT.

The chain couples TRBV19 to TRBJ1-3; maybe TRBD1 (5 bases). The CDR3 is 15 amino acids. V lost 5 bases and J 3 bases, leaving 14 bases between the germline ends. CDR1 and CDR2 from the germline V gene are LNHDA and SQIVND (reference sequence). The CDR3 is CASSDQGEGGNTIYF. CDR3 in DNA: TGTGCCAGTAGTGACCAGGGCGAAGGTGGAAACACCATATATTTT.

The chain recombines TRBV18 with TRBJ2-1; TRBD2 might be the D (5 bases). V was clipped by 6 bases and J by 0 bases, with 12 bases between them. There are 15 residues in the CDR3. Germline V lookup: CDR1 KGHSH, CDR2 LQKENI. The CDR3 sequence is CASSGGGFSYNEQFF. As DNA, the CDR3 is TGTGCCAGCTCGGGCGGCGGGTTCTCCTACAATGAGCAGTTCTTC.

The CDR3 DNA reads as TGTGCCAGCAGTTACAACTATGGCTACACCTTC. Amino acids: CASSYNYGYTF. This chain uses TRBV25-1 with TRBJ1-2; D is unresolved. The CDR3 is made up of 11 amino acids. Germline assignment: CDR1 MGHDK and CDR2 SYGVNS. V was pared by 5 bases and J by 2 bases, with 3 bases between.

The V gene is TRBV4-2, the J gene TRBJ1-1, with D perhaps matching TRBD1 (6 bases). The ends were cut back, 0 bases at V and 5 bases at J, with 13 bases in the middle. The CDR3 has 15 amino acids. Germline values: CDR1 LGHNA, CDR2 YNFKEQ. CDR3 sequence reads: CASSQDRGHETEAFF. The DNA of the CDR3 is TGTGCCAGCAGCCAAGATCGGGGACACGAGACTGAAGCTTTCTTT.

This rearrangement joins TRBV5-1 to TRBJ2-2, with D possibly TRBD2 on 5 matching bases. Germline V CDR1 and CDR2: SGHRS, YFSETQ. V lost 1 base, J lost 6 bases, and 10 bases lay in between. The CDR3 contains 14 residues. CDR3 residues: CASSLPGKPGELFF. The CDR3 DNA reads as TGCGCCAGCAGCTTGCCCGGGAAGCCCGGGGAGCTGTTTTTT.

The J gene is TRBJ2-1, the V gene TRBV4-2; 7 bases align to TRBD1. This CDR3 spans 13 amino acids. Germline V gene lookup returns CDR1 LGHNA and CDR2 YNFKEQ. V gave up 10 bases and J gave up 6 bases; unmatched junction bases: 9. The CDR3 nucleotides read TGTGCCACCTCCGGGACAGTAGTCAATGAGCAGTTCTTC. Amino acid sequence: CATSGTVVNEQFF.

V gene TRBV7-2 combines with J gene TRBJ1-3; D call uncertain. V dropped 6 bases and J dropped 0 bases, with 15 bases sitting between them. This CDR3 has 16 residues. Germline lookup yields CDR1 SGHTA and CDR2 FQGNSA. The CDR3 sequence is CASRSGPLGSGNTIYF. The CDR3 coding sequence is TGTGCCAGCAGATCGGGCCCTCTCGGCTCTGGAAACACCATATATTTT.

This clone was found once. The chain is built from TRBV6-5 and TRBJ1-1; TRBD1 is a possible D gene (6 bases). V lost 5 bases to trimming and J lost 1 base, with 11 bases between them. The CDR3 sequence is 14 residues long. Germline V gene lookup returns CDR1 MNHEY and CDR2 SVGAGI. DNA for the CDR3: TGTGCCAGCAGTCCAGGGGAACGGAACACTGAAGCTTTCTTT. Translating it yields CASSPGERNTEAFF.

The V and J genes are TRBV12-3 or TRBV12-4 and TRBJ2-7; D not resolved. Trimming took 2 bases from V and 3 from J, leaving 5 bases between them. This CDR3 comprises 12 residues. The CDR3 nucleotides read TGTGCCAGCAGTTTAACAGTCTACGAGCAGTACTTC. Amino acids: CASSLTVYEQYF.

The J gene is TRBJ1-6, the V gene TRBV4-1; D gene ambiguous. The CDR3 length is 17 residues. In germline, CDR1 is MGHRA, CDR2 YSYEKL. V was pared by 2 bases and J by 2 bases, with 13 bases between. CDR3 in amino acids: CASSQSGKGTYNSPLHF. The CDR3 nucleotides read TGCGCCAGCAGCCAATCAGGAAAAGGCACCTATAATTCACCCCTCCACTTT.